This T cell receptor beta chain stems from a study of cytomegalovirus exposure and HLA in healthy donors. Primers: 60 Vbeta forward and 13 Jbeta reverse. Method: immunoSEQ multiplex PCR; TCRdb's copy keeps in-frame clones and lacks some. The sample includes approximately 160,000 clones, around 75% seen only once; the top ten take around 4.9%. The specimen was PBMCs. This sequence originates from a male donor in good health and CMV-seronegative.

Written as DNA, the CDR3 is TGCAGCGTTACTGGTGGGGCTCTCGACACCTTC. Translating it yields CSVTGGALDTF. V usage is TRBV29-1 and J usage is TRBJ1-2, with D tentatively TRBD1 (5 bases). Trimming removed 5 bases at V and 12 bases at J, with 16 bases between. Germline V gene data show CDR1 as SQVTM and CDR2 as ANQGSEA. This CDR3 region has 11 residues.